The table lists the clone carrying this T cell receptor (beta chain) with a few counts. Alongside a J-beta primer mix, a sample-barcoded 5' primer served in a second PCR lasting about 7 to 12 cycles. TCRdb reprocessed the 5' RACE reads via MiXCR and lists one record per CDR3 protein. The data show fewer than 1,200,000 distinct CDR3 sequences, less than 25% seen once. The entry originates in a study of blood T cells in healthy people across ages. The CDR3 has 16 residues. Looked up from germline, CDR1 is SNHLY and CDR2 is FYNNEI. Germline trimming cut 6 bases from V and 8 bases from J; bases unmatched to any gene: 18. These data were likewise used in another study, on T cells of mothers and their children.

The V and J genes are TRBV2 and TRBJ2-5; 7 bases fit TRBD1. Sequences were obtained from blood. The TCR was taken from a girl aged 2 to 9 in good health. The CDR3 DNA sequence: TGTGCCAGCAGCGATTTGGACCCGGGACAGAAATCCACCCAGTACTTC. Its protein is CASSDLDPGQKSTQYF.